This T cell receptor beta chain was recorded in a study of T cell repertoires in cytomegalovirus infection. Study-wide results and caveats: Carriage of CMV together with the relevant HLA was identifiable through cumulative public TCR beta family frequency. The ex vivo response was dominated by HLA-C-restricted CMV-specific TCR beta clonotypes.

TCRdb recomputed calls from the reads with MiXCR, one row per CDR3 protein. The repertoire holds under 350,000 distinct CDR3 sequences, more than 9% seen once, with about 4.5% in the top ten. This clonotype was detected only a few times. Its antigen is unidentified. This CDR3 has 11 residues. Between the trimmed V and J ends, which lost 7 bases and 4 bases, there was a span of 7 bases. CDR1 SQVTM and CDR2 ANQGSEA come from the germline V gene. The sample taken for sequencing was PBMCs. This receptor was obtained from a human donor in good health (CMV status not recorded). Some clones in this sample may be carry-over from other donors' samples. The rearrangement joins TRBV29-1 to TRBJ1-4; D is unresolved. As DNA, the CDR3 is TGCAGCGCCTTACTTAATGAAAAACTGTTTTTT. It encodes CSALLNEKLFF.